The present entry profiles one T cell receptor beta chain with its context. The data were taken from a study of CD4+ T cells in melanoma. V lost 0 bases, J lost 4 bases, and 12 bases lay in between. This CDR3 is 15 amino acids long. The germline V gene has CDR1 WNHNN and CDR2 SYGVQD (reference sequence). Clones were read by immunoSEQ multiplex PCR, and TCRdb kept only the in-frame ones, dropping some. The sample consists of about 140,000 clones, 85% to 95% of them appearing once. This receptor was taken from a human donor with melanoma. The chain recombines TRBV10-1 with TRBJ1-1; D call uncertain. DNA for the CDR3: TGCGCCAGCAGTGAGTCCAGTGCATCGGGCACTGAAGCTTTCTTT. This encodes CASSESSASGTEAFF.